Presented here are 8 T cell receptor beta chains from one specimen sequenced in a study of T cell changes during pregnancy in multiple sclerosis. The table came from immunoSEQ multiplex PCR; TCRdb's copy has only in-frame clones and leaves some out. Here the sample spans about 130,000 clones, roughly 95% being singletons. Material: peripheral blood, obtained after pregnancy. These receptors were collected from a female donor with multiple sclerosis, enrolled in a pregnancy study.

This clone was observed once. The chain uses TRBV6-6 and TRBJ2-7; 10 bases match TRBD1. CDR1 is MNHNY, CDR2 SVGAGI, per germline (reference sequence). The CDR3 is made up of 15 amino acids. Trimming at V came to 6 bases and at J to 0 bases, leaving 5 bases not matched to a gene. The CDR3 is CASSEGQGSSYEQYF. CDR3 bases: TGTGCCAGCAGCGAGGGACAGGGGAGCTCCTACGAGCAGTACTTC.

The chain uses TRBV23-1 and TRBJ1-1, with 7 bases aligning to TRBD1. TRBV23-1 counts as an open reading frame of uncertain function. V gave up 4 bases and J gave up 5 bases; unmatched junction bases: 10. There are 15 residues in the CDR3. CDR3 in DNA: TGCGCCAGCAGTCTCTCGCCAGGGGGATGTACTGAAGCTTTCTTT. Translation gives CASSLSPGGCTEAFF.

This chain links TRBV5-1 with TRBJ2-7; 8 bases agree with TRBD2. The V and J ends lost 3 bases and 2 bases, in that order; junction bases with no gene match: 10. Germline V lookup: CDR1 SGHRS, CDR2 YFSETQ. CDR3 length: 16 amino acids. The CDR3, as DNA: TGCGCCAGCAGCTGGACCTTAGCGGGACCACCCTACGAGCAGTACTTC. Its protein product is CASSWTLAGPPYEQYF.

The V gene is TRBV2, the J gene TRBJ2-2; no clear D gene. Trimming stripped 4 bases from V and 5 bases from J, with 8 bases between. In germline, CDR1 is SNHLY, CDR2 FYNNEI. The CDR3 loop spans 13 amino acids. CDR3 coding DNA: TGTGCCAGCAGTGGGGCTGGGACCGGGGAGCTGTTTTTT. This translates into CASSGAGTGELFF.

V usage is TRBV10-2 and J usage is TRBJ2-5, with TRBD1 identical over 7 bases. Trimming cost V 6 bases and J 1 base; bases outside gene matches: 5. The CDR3 spans 14 residues. The germline gives CDR1 WSHSY, CDR2 SAAADI. In DNA, the CDR3 is TGCGCCAGCAGAACACGGACAGGCCAAGAGACCCAGTACTTC. Translating gives CASRTRTGQETQYF.

CDR3 amino acids: CASSLNDRVGPKNIQYF. The CDR3 DNA sequence: TGTGCCAGCAGTTTGAATGACAGGGTAGGGCCCAAAAACATTCAGTACTTC. The chain combines TRBV27 with TRBJ2-4; TRBD1 matches at 7 bases. J gave up 2 bases and V 3 bases, and 10 bases lay outside the gene matches. The CDR3 length is 17 residues. Germline CDR1 and CDR2: MNHEY and SMNVEV (reference sequence).

CDR3 protein: CASSRAVNTEAFF. The CDR3 DNA follows: TGCGCCAGCAGCCGGGCAGTGAACACTGAAGCTTTCTTT. This chain uses TRBV4-3 with TRBJ1-1; D is uncertain. The CDR3 length is 13 residues. Trimming took off 4 bases at V and 0 bases at J, with 6 bases between the two ends. Germline-derived CDR1 and CDR2 are LGHNA and YSLEER.

V and J are TRBV19 and TRBJ2-3; TRBD2 agrees at 8 bases. Germline CDR1 and CDR2: LNHDA and SQIVND (reference sequence). CDR3 length equals 14 residues. The trim removed 6 bases at V and 2 bases at J, leaving 4 bases unmatched. In DNA, the CDR3 is TGTGCCAGTAGGTTAGCGGGATCCACAGATACGCAGTATTTT. Translated: CASRLAGSTDTQYF.